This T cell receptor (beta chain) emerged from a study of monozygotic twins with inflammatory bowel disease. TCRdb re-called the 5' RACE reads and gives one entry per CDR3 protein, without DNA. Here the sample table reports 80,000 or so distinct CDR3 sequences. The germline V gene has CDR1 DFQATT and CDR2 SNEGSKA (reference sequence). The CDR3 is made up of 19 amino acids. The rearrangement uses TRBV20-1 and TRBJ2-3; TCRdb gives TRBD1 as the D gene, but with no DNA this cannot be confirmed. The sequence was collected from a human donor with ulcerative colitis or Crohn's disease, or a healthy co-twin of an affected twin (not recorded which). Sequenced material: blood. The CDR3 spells CSARVTFLQGGRDTDTQYF.